The 27 T cell receptor beta chains in this list originate from one sample, sequenced in a study of blood T cell repertoires in COVID-19. TCRdb's table, derived via immunoSEQ multiplex PCR, lists solely in-frame clones and lacks some. The sample holds some 76,000 clones, 90% seen once. Material for sequencing was peripheral blood. The source of these receptors is a woman aged 18-29 years with acute or convalescent COVID-19.

The chain joins TRBV13 to TRBJ2-2, with 14 bases identical to TRBD2. J gave up 5 bases and V 4 bases, and 6 bases lay outside the gene matches. Germline lookup yields CDR1 PRHDT and CDR2 FYEKMQ (reference sequence). The CDR3 has 17 residues. The DNA of the CDR3 is TGTGCCAGCAGCTCGACTAGCGGGGGGGCCCAAACCGGGGAGCTGTTTTTT. Encoded protein: CASSSTSGGAQTGELFF.

This clone was found once. The chain links TRBV2 to TRBJ2-7; no firm D call. Looked up from germline, CDR1 is SNHLY and CDR2 is FYNNEI. The CDR3 is 13 residues long. Trimming pared 1 base from V and 3 bases from J, leaving 7 bases between. The CDR3 here is CASSEVGVYEQYF. The CDR3 nucleotides are TGTGCCAGCAGTGAAGTCGGAGTCTACGAGCAGTACTTC.

The genes are TRBV13 and TRBJ2-5, with a tentative D call TRBD2 (7 bases). The germline V gene has CDR1 PRHDT and CDR2 FYEKMQ (reference sequence). This CDR3 is built from 15 residues. The V end lost 5 bases, the J end lost 5 bases, and 18 bases lay between the germline ends. DNA for the CDR3: TGTGCCAGCAGCCCCATGGGGGGGGGCCGCGAGACCCAGTACTTC. Its protein product is CASSPMGGGRETQYF.

The V gene is TRBV19, the J gene TRBJ2-2; 10 bases are shared with TRBD1. The junction had 2 bases not matched to a gene; V was cut back by 1 base and J by 3 bases. Germline V gene data show CDR1 as LNHDA and CDR2 as SQIVND (reference sequence). There are 16 residues in the CDR3. CDR3 nucleotides: TGTGCCAGTAGTATAGTGGGGACAGGGGACACCGGGGAGCTGTTTTTT. It is translated as CASSIVGTGDTGELFF.

The chain has TRBV6-1 and TRBJ2-3, with 8 bases identical to TRBD1. With V trimmed by 3 bases and J by 6 bases, 14 bases remained unmatched. Germline CDR1 and CDR2: MNHNS and SASEGT. This CDR3 region has 17 residues. CDR3 in amino acids: CASSDPGQGRDGDTQYF. The DNA of the CDR3 is TGTGCCAGCAGTGACCCTGGACAGGGCAGAGATGGGGATACGCAGTATTTT.

The genes are TRBV7-9 and TRBJ1-4; 9 bases line up with TRBD1. The CDR3 is made up of 14 amino acids. With V trimmed by 7 bases and J by 4 bases, 4 bases remained unmatched. Germline CDR1 SEHNR, CDR2 FQNEAQ (reference sequence). CDR3 region: CASTRTGVNEKLFF. CDR3 sequence (DNA): TGTGCCAGCACCCGGACAGGGGTTAATGAAAAACTGTTTTTT.

This chain uses TRBV18 with TRBJ2-3; 8 nucleotides line up with TRBD2. CDR1 KGHSH and CDR2 LQKENI come from the germline V gene. This CDR3 has 15 residues. V was pared by 4 bases and J by 1 base, with 4 bases of the junction left unmatched. In nucleotides, the CDR3 is TGTGCCAGCTCACATAAGACTAGCGGCACAGATACGCAGTATTTT. It translates to CASSHKTSGTDTQYF.

The chain recombines TRBV28 with TRBJ1-1, with D unresolved. CDR1 is MDHEN, CDR2 SYDVKM, per germline. Trimming removed 1 base from V and 5 bases from J, with 11 bases in between. The CDR3 is made up of 14 amino acids. In DNA, the CDR3 is TGTGCCAGCAGTTTATCCGGACTCGAGACTGAAGCTTTCTTT. It is translated as CASSLSGLETEAFF.

The chain recombines TRBV27 with TRBJ1-1; a weak D match, TRBD1 (5 bases). V was trimmed by 11 bases and J by 5 bases, leaving 15 bases between them. Germline V gene sequence: CDR1 MNHEY, CDR2 SMNVEV (reference sequence). The CDR3 spans 12 residues. The CDR3 DNA sequence: TGTGCCGTCTGGGGCGGATGGACTGAAGCTTTCTTT. It codes for CAVWGGWTEAFF.

The chain links TRBV27 to TRBJ1-1; D uncertain. CDR3 length: 15 residues. CDR1 MNHEY and CDR2 SMNVEV come from the germline V gene (reference sequence). Trimming stripped 1 base from V and 0 bases from J, with 9 bases between. The CDR3 nucleotides read TGTGCCAGCAGTTTATACGGGGAATTGAACACTGAAGCTTTCTTT. Amino acid sequence: CASSLYGELNTEAFF.

V is TRBV21-1 and J is TRBJ2-1; TRBD1 is the table's D call and was not checked against the DNA. TRBV21-1 is flagged as a pseudogene. CDR3 length: 14 residues. Written as DNA, the CDR3 is TGTGCCAGCAGCAAAAGGGGTGAGTACAATGAGCAGTTCTTC. Protein product: CASSKRGEYNEQFF.

This chain joins TRBV2 and TRBJ2-5, with 13 nucleotides matching TRBD2. The CDR3 is 17 residues long. Germline CDR1 and CDR2: SNHLY and FYNNEI. V was pared by 5 bases and J by 4 bases, with 10 bases of the junction left unmatched. CDR3 in amino acids: CASSKTSGGFRGETQYF. For the CDR3, the DNA is TGTGCCAGCAGTAAGACTAGCGGGGGGTTTCGGGGAGAGACCCAGTACTTC. The full variable domain, rest sourced from reference TRBV2 and TRBJ2-5, is EPEVTQTPSHQVTQMGQEVILRCVPISNHLYFYWYRQILGQKVEFLVSFYNNEISEKSEIFDDQFSVERPDGSNFTLKIRSTKLEDSAMYFCASSKTSGGFRGETQYFGPGTRLLVL.

The chain recombines TRBV2 with TRBJ1-5; 9 bases match TRBD1. With 7 bases clipped from V and 6 bases from J, the junction kept 7 bases outside the gene matches. CDR1 and CDR2 from the germline V gene are SNHLY and FYNNEI. The CDR3 has 14 amino acids. This CDR3 is CASNGQGLAQPQHF. CDR3 sequence (DNA): TGTGCCAGCAATGGACAGGGGTTAGCTCAGCCCCAGCATTTT.

The chain couples TRBV3-1 (or the pseudogene TRBV3-2) to TRBJ2-5; no reliable D call. The CDR3 runs 13 residues. V was clipped by 1 base and J by 2 bases, with 5 bases between them. CDR1 is LGHDT and CDR2 is YNNKEL in the germline V gene (reference sequence). DNA for the CDR3: TGTGCCAGCAGCCAAGCGCAGCAAGAGACCCAGTACTTC. Its translation is CASSQAQQETQYF.

This sequence joins TRBV11-2 and TRBJ1-1; no clear D gene. Germline V gives CDR1 SGHAT, CDR2 FQNNGV. V lost 5 bases and J lost 1, with 20 bases in between. The CDR3 runs 17 residues. The chain's CDR3 is CASSRGLASSGNTEAFF. CDR3 nucleotide sequence: TGTGCCAGCAGCCGCGGCCTAGCCAGTTCAGGGAACACTGAAGCTTTCTTT. Looking up the rest from reference TRBV11-2 and TRBJ1-1 gives the full variable domain: EAGVAQSPRYKIIEKRQSVAFWCNPISGHATLYWYQQILGQGPKLLIQFQNNGVVDDSQLPKDRFSAERLKGVDSTLKIQPAKLEDSAVYLCASSRGLASSGNTEAFFGQGTRLTVV.

V usage is TRBV30 and J usage is TRBJ1-1, with a weak D call TRBD1 (5 bases). The CDR3 extends over 13 amino acids. V was shortened by 5 bases and J by 1 base, with 11 bases between the two germline ends. The germline gives CDR1 GTSNPN, CDR2 SVGIG (reference sequence). CDR3 residues: CAWGRQGNTEAFF. The CDR3 DNA is TGTGCCTGGGGACGCCAGGGGAACACTGAAGCTTTCTTT. Supplemented by reference TRBV30 and TRBJ1-1, the full variable domain reads SQTIHQWPATLVQPVGSPLSLECTVEGTSNPNLYWYRQAAGRGLQLLFYSVGIGQISSEVPQNLSASRPQDRQFILSSKKLLLSDSGFYLCAWGRQGNTEAFFGQGTRLTVV.

As DNA, the CDR3 is TGCGCCAGCAGCTGGGGACAGGGTGGGAATGAGCAGTTCTTC. It is translated as CASSWGQGGNEQFF. This chain links TRBV5-1 with TRBJ2-1, with 9 nucleotides matching TRBD1. The V and J ends lost 3 bases and 7 bases, in that order; junction bases with no gene match: 5. The germline CDR1 and CDR2 sequences are SGHRS and YFSETQ. The CDR3 totals 14 residues.

The V and J genes are TRBV4-2 and TRBJ1-2, with TRBD1 as a possible D gene (6 bases). The V gene's germline CDR1 is LGHNA and CDR2 YNFKEQ. Trimming removed 4 bases at V and 1 base at J, with 10 bases between. The CDR3 contains 14 residues. The CDR3 DNA follows: TGTGCCAGCAGCCGAGGACAGAGTAACTATGGCTACACCTTC. The encoded protein is CASSRGQSNYGYTF.

The chain has TRBV18 and TRBJ1-1; possibly TRBD1 for D (5 bases). The length of the CDR3 is 16 residues. The germline V gene encodes CDR1 KGHSH and CDR2 LQKENI. V gave up 2 bases and J gave up 3 bases, with 16 bases separating them. DNA of the CDR3: TGTGCCAGCTCACCATCGGTCGGGGGTTGGGACACTGAAGCTTTCTTT. Protein: CASSPSVGGWDTEAFF.

The chain employs TRBV29-1 and TRBJ2-1; 8 nucleotides match TRBD2. The V gene's germline CDR1 is SQVTM and CDR2 ANQGSEA. The CDR3 runs to 14 residues. Trimming took 6 bases from V and 4 from J; bases not matched to a gene: 8. The CDR3, as DNA: TGCAGCGTAGTAATCAGCGGGGGTTACAATGAGCAGTTCTTC. Its translation: CSVVISGGYNEQFF.

This clone was seen a single time. V usage is TRBV13 and J usage is TRBJ2-1, with TRBD2 identical over 11 bases. Germline V gives CDR1 PRHDT, CDR2 FYEKMQ (reference sequence). V shed 0 bases, J shed 12 bases, and the junction held 13 bases outside the gene matches. This CDR3 comprises 17 residues. The DNA of the CDR3 is TGTGCCAGCAGCTTAGGGGTTGGGCTAGCGGGGGGTAGTGTGCAGTTCTTC. Its translation: CASSLGVGLAGGSVQFF.

The chain carries TRBV7-8 and TRBJ2-7, with no clear D. V gave up 1 base and J gave up 6 bases, with 13 bases separating them. The CDR3 has 14 amino acids. Germline CDR1 is SGHVS and CDR2 is FQNEAQ. The CDR3 reads CASSLDDNTREQYF. CDR3 DNA: TGTGCCAGCAGCTTAGATGACAATACCCGCGAGCAGTACTTC.

The chain carries TRBV10-3 and TRBJ1-6; perhaps TRBD1 as D (5 bases). V lost 6 bases, J lost 8 bases, and 14 bases lay in between. Germline CDR1 reads ENHRY; CDR2 reads SYGVKD. CDR3 length: 14 residues. In nucleotides, the CDR3 is TGTGCCATCAGCAAACGGGGGATGGATTCACCCCTCCACTTT. The encoded protein is CAISKRGMDSPLHF.

The rearrangement uses TRBV28 and TRBJ1-3; TRBD1 aligns across 7 bases. V trimming: 2 bases; J trimming: 9 bases; junction bases outside the gene matches: 10. The V gene's germline CDR1 is MDHEN and CDR2 SYDVKM. The CDR3 consists of 15 residues. CDR3 region: CASSLTLTGNPTIYF. The CDR3 DNA is TGTGCCAGCAGTTTAACACTGACAGGGAACCCCACCATATATTTT.

In its sample, this clone was seen once. The chain has TRBV19 and TRBJ1-1; D remains unclear. CDR3 length: 13 amino acids. The V gene lost 4 bases and the J gene lost 0 bases, with 6 bases spanning the gap. Germline V gene lookup returns CDR1 LNHDA and CDR2 SQIVND (reference sequence). CDR3 amino acids: CASSKLMNTEAFF. The DNA of the CDR3 is TGTGCCAGTAGTAAACTAATGAACACTGAAGCTTTCTTT.

V is TRBV6-1 and J is TRBJ1-4; possible D gene TRBD1, 6 bases. Germline V gene lookup returns CDR1 MNHNS and CDR2 SASEGT. The V end lost 5 bases, the J end lost 4 bases, and 14 bases lay between the germline ends. This CDR3 has 15 amino acids. For the CDR3, the DNA is TGTGCCAGCAGTTCCCCCAGGGGCCGTAATGAAAAACTGTTTTTT. This gives the protein CASSSPRGRNEKLFF.

This clone showed up just once. The chain employs TRBV28 and TRBJ1-6, with D maybe TRBD1 (5 bases). The germline gives CDR1 MDHEN, CDR2 SYDVKM. This CDR3 has 13 residues. Trimming stripped 1 base from V and 7 bases from J, with 5 bases between. CDR3 loop: CASSLYRNSPLHF. The CDR3 DNA reads as TGTGCCAGCAGTTTATACAGGAATTCACCCCTCCACTTT.